This is a list of T cell receptor beta chains from one sample in a study of blood T cell repertoires in COVID-19. Measured with immunoSEQ multiplex PCR; TCRdb has only the in-frame clones, and not every one. The sample includes more than 85,000 clones, about 90% of them seen just once. Material: peripheral blood. The source of these receptors is a man between 18 and 35 years old with acute or convalescent COVID-19. Each CDR3 is given with its conserved first and last residue. Each record gives: V gene, J gene, clone size, D gene, CDR3 protein, CDR3 DNA. The D gene is left open where the match is weak. Clone sizes are given selectively: once, few, many, or a class where the clone is expanded.

>TRBV2|TRBJ2-2|once|-
CASREFIGELFF
TGTGCCAGCCGAGAGTTTATCGGGGAGCTGTTTTTT
>TRBV15|TRBJ2-1|-|TRBD2
CATSREQAGESYNEQFF
TGTGCCACCAGCAGGGAACAAGCGGGGGAGTCCTACAATGAGCAGTTCTTC
>TRBV11-2|TRBJ2-2|once|TRBD2
CASSRSGGRYTGELFF
TGTGCCAGCAGCCGGAGCGGGGGACGTTACACCGGGGAGCTGTTTTTT
>TRBV18|TRBJ1-1|-|TRBD1
CASSPKQGSEAFF
TGTGCCAGCTCACCAAAACAGGGGAGTGAAGCTTTCTTT
>TRBV19|TRBJ2-2|-|TRBD1
CASSWGTAGRDTGELFF
TGTGCCAGTAGTTGGGGGACAGCCGGTAGGGACACCGGGGAGCTGTTTTTT
>TRBV11-2|TRBJ1-1|-|TRBD1
CASSSSTGGGTEAFF
TGTGCCAGCAGCTCTTCCACAGGGGGGGGCACTGAAGCTTTCTTT
>TRBV5-5|TRBJ2-3|-|TRBD2
CASSLGPSGKDTQYF
TGTGCCAGCAGCTTGGGGCCTAGCGGGAAGGATACGCAGTATTTT
>TRBV5-8|TRBJ2-7|once|-
CASSGAKHLDSSYEQYF
TGTGCCAGCAGCGGAGCTAAACACCTTGACAGCTCTTACGAGCAGTACTTC
>TRBV27|TRBJ1-5|-|-
CASSLVVDQPQHF
TGTGCCAGCAGTTTAGTCGTCGATCAGCCCCAGCATTTT
>TRBV19|TRBJ2-2|once|TRBD1
CASERWDRANTGELFF
TGTGCTTCCGAAAGGTGGGACAGGGCGAACACCGGGGAGCTGTTTTTT
>TRBV5-5|TRBJ2-1|-|TRBD2
CASSLAGGGAWNEQFF
TGTGCCAGCAGCTTGGCGGGCGGGGGGGCTTGGAATGAGCAGTTCTTC
>TRBV7-9|TRBJ2-1|few|TRBD2
CASSFQLAGGPSFF
TGTGCCAGCAGCTTTCAACTAGCGGGGGGGCCGTCCTTCTTC
>TRBV7-9|TRBJ1-5|-|-
CASSLVGDQPQHF
TGTGCCAGCAGCTTAGTCGGTGATCAGCCCCAGCATTTT
>TRBV5-1|TRBJ1-3|-|-
CASSFKTGNSGNTIYF
TGCGCCAGCAGCTTTAAAACAGGGAACTCTGGAAACACCATATATTTT
>TRBV5-1|TRBJ2-5|-|-
CASSFMDSQETQYF
TGCGCCAGCAGCTTTATGGACAGCCAAGAGACCCAGTACTTC
>TRBV2|TRBJ2-1|few|TRBD2
CASNELAGAYNEQFF
TGTGCCAGCAACGAACTAGCGGGGGCGTACAATGAGCAGTTCTTC
>TRBV4-1|TRBJ2-3|-|-
CASSQERGYSTDTQYF
TGCGCCAGCAGCCAAGAGCGGGGTTATAGCACAGATACGCAGTATTTT
>TRBV7-2|TRBJ2-1|-|-
CASSLALLGVYNEQFF
TGTGCCAGCAGCTTAGCGTTATTAGGAGTATACAATGAGCAGTTCTTC
>TRBV5-6|TRBJ2-7|-|-
CASSAAGEQYF
TGTGCCAGCAGCGCTGCGGGGGAGCAGTACTTC
>TRBV19|TRBJ2-1|-|-
CASSIRQGLREQFF
TGTGCCAGTAGTATTCGCCAGGGCCTTCGGGAGCAGTTCTTC
>TRBV5-6|TRBJ2-3|-|TRBD1
CASSSGDRGVTDTQYF
TGTGCCAGCAGCTCGGGGGACAGGGGGGTGACAGATACGCAGTATTTT
>TRBV11-2|TRBJ1-2|-|TRBD1
CASSLVGTGALNYGYTF
TGTGCCAGCAGCTTAGTTGGTACAGGGGCCTTAAACTATGGCTACACCTTC
>TRBV18|TRBJ2-2|-|TRBD1
CASSPGQGLTGELFF
TGTGCCAGCTCACCTGGACAGGGGTTGACCGGGGAGCTGTTTTTT
>TRBV13|TRBJ2-3|-|-
CASSSGTDTQYF
TGTGCCAGCAGCTCCGGCACAGATACGCAGTATTTT
>TRBV2|TRBJ1-1|-|-
CKTGGLSEAFF
TGTAAGACGGGGGGTTTGTCTGAAGCTTTCTTT
>TRBV7-2|TRBJ2-2|-|-
CASSLVGSTGELFF
TGTGCCAGCAGCTTAGTGGGGAGCACCGGGGAGCTGTTTTTT
>TRBV12-3/TRBV12-4|TRBJ1-1|few|-
CASSFQGNTEAFF
TGTGCCAGCAGTTTTCAGGGGAACACTGAAGCTTTCTTT